This is a list of T cell receptor beta chains from one sample in a study of T cell responses to AZD1222 COVID-19 vaccine. Assay: immunoSEQ multiplex PCR; the TCRdb copy retains only in-frame clones and omits some. Found here are fewer than 150,000 clones, roughly 86% of them singletons; the top ten hold 4.5% to 7%. Material: peripheral blood, obtained 28 days after the second AZD1222 dose. These receptors were collected from an adult who received the AZD1222 COVID-19 vaccine. Both conserved end residues are part of each CDR3. Each record gives: clone size, J gene, V gene, D gene, CDR3 protein, CDR3 DNA. A D gene is named only where the DNA matches it firmly. Clone size, where shown, is once, few, many, or a class for clones that have expanded.

>-|TRBJ1-2|TRBV7-2|-
CASSLGSILQTYTF
TGTGCCAGCAGCTTAGGATCAATCCTGCAAACCTACACCTTC
>-|TRBJ2-7|TRBV11-2|TRBD2
CASSPTNPGGYEQYF
TGTGCCAGCAGCCCGACCAACCCGGGGGGTTACGAGCAGTACTTC
>-|TRBJ2-5|TRBV28|-
CASSLRGYQETQYF
TGTGCCAGCAGTTTACGGGGGTACCAAGAGACCCAGTACTTC
>-|TRBJ2-7|TRBV20-1|TRBD2
CSASRTSGSFYEQYF
TGCAGTGCTAGTCGAACTAGCGGGAGTTTCTACGAGCAGTACTTC
>-|TRBJ1-1|TRBV28|TRBD1
CASTLADRGSEAFF
TGTGCCAGCACCCTGGCCGACAGGGGCTCTGAAGCTTTCTTT
>-|TRBJ1-2|TRBV10-3|TRBD1
CAISLFGQGNIYGYTF
TGTGCCATCAGTTTATTCGGACAGGGGAATATCTATGGCTACACCTTC
>-|TRBJ1-1|TRBV18|-
CASSPTLKDYLPEAFF
TGTGCCAGCTCACCGACCCTTAAAGATTACTTGCCTGAAGCTTTCTTT
>-|TRBJ1-3|TRBV5-1|-
CASSLQLRGLSGNTVYF
TGCGCCAGCAGCTTGCAGCTGAGGGGTCTCTCTGGAAACACCGTATATTTT
>-|TRBJ2-1|TRBV29-1|TRBD1
CSVEGRRQGYSYNEQFF
TGCAGCGTTGAAGGGAGGCGACAGGGATACTCCTACAATGAGCAGTTCTTC
>-|TRBJ1-2|TRBV14|-
CASSQAGRFYGYTF
TGTGCCAGCAGCCAAGCTGGCAGGTTCTATGGCTACACCTTC
>-|TRBJ2-1|TRBV19|TRBD2
CASGASGRGYNEQFF
TGTGCCAGCGGGGCTAGCGGGAGAGGATACAATGAGCAGTTCTTC
>once|TRBJ2-7|TRBV6-5|-
CASSYSSSLPPNEQYF
TGTGCCAGCAGTTACTCGTCTAGCCTTCCCCCAAACGAGCAGTACTTC
>few|TRBJ2-2|TRBV28|-
CASSTLGWPGELFF
TGTGCCAGCAGTACCCTAGGCTGGCCCGGGGAGCTGTTTTTT
>once|TRBJ1-1|TRBV7-2|TRBD1
CASSRQGALEAFF
TGTGCCAGCAGCAGACAGGGGGCTCTTGAAGCTTTCTTT
>few|TRBJ2-7|TRBV2|-
CASSRVYEQYF
TGTGCCAGCAGCAGGGTTTACGAGCAGTACTTC